This TCR beta chain was recovered during a study of immune heterogeneity within non-small cell lung tumors. Findings and limits, study-wide: Local tumor mutational burden and local T-cell repertoire clonality showed a moderate significant correlation, R around 0.34.

For the TCR beta CDR3, multiplex PCR with 32 V and 13 J primers performed the amplification. TCRdb redid the calling of the multiplex PCR reads with MiXCR, one entry per CDR3 protein. The sample contains over 25,000 distinct CDR3 sequences, around 26% of which appear only once. The sample holds a few counts of this clonotype. Its antigen remains unknown. At 600 to 750 ng per sample, bulk tumor genomic DNA provided the template. Several far-apart biopsies were taken per primary tumor during surgery. The cohort was untreated, with newly diagnosed non-small cell lung cancer undergoing curative surgery. This receptor was identified in a man in his forties with non-small cell lung cancer. What was sequenced was lung tumor tissue.

The CDR3 here is CASSKPSTGWWQFF. DNA for the CDR3: TGTGCCAGTAGTAAACCTTCGACAGGCTGGTGGCAGTTCTTC. This chain joins TRBV19 and TRBJ2-1; a weak D match, TRBD1 (6 bases). This CDR3 contains 14 residues. Trimming stripped 4 bases from V and 12 bases from J, with 19 bases between. CDR1 is LNHDA, CDR2 SQIVND, per germline (reference sequence).